What follows are 5 T cell receptor beta chains derived from one specimen sequenced in a study of T cell repertoires in cytomegalovirus infection. Via MiXCR, TCRdb re-called the reads, giving one row per CDR3 protein. The data contain about 360,000 distinct CDR3 sequences, just under 35% of them singletons. These receptors' targets are unknown. The sample consisted of cultured PBMCs, taken from culture after CMV antigen stimulation. These receptors were taken from a human donor in good health (CMV status not recorded). Some clones in this sample may be carry-over from other donors' samples.

The J gene is TRBJ2-1, the V gene TRBV7-2, with 9 bases matching TRBD2. The CDR3 covers 14 residues. CDR1 SGHTA and CDR2 FQGNSA come from the germline V gene. V lost 6 bases to trimming and J lost 5 bases; unmatched junction nucleotides: 5. The CDR3 loop is CASRNLAGNNEQFF. The CDR3 DNA reads TGTGCCAGCAGGAACCTAGCGGGGAACAATGAGCAGTTCTTC.

This clonotype has more than one count but fewer than ten. The rearrangement joins TRBV7-8 to TRBJ2-7; D not resolved. The CDR3 length is 14 residues. The V gene's germline CDR1 is SGHVS and CDR2 FQNEAQ. The V end was cut by 6 bases, the J end by 2 bases, with 14 bases between. Written as DNA, the CDR3 is TGTGCCAGCAGTCAACTGGGCGGCGCCTACGAGCAGTACGTC. It encodes CASSQLGGAYEQYV.

This chain connects TRBV6-6 to TRBJ1-1, with D unresolved. CDR3 length: 14 residues. CDR1 and CDR2 (germline): MNHNY, SVGAGI (reference sequence). Deletions cut 6 bases from V and 0 bases from J, with 11 bases between. CDR3 nucleotide sequence: TGTGCCAGCAGAAAGACTGGGATGAACACTGAAGCTTTCTTT. Protein sequence: CASRKTGMNTEAFF.

This rearrangement joins TRBV30 to TRBJ2-7, with 9 bases fitting TRBD1. The CDR3 has 14 residues. Germline trimming cut 3 bases from V and 1 base from J; bases unmatched to any gene: 4. Germline values: CDR1 GTSNPN, CDR2 SVGIG (reference sequence). DNA for the CDR3: TGTGCCTGGAGAGACAGGGGGTGGTCCTACGAGCAGTACTTC. As protein: CAWRDRGWSYEQYF.

This clonotype has ten or more counts. The chain couples TRBV7-2 to TRBJ2-7; perhaps TRBD2 as D (5 bases). V dropped 2 bases and J dropped 3 bases, with 8 bases sitting between them. CDR3 size: 13 residues. The V gene's germline CDR1 is SGHTA and CDR2 FQGNSA. The CDR3 protein is CASSLSGYYEQYF. The CDR3, as DNA: TGTGCCAGCAGCTTAAGCGGATACTACGAGCAGTACTTC.